The T cell receptor (beta chain) under discussion was sequenced for a study of immune heterogeneity within non-small cell lung tumors. Study-wide results and limits: High-frequency clones unique to single sites coexisted with identical dominant CDR3 beta clonotypes that recurred across tumor sites within a patient.

There are a few counts of this clonotype. The antigen is unknown. CDR1 is KGHSH, CDR2 LQKENI, per germline. Trimming at V came to 10 bases and at J to 1 base, leaving 4 bases not matched to a gene. The CDR3 runs to 13 residues. Template input, which was bulk tumor genomic DNA, totaled roughly 650 ng per sample. Collection of several biopsies per primary tumor, spaced far apart, took place during surgery. Enrolled patients presented with newly diagnosed, previously untreated non-small cell lung cancer and underwent curative surgery. It was newly diagnosed non-small cell lung cancer patients having surgery with curative intent who served as donors. Multiplex PCR was performed with 32 V and 13 J primers, and it amplified TCR beta CDR3. In TCRdb, the multiplex PCR reads were re-called with MiXCR into one record per CDR3 protein. Here the sample spans 3,000 to 4,000 distinct CDR3 sequences, about 40% being singletons.

Material: lung tumor tissue. The V call is TRBV18, the J call TRBJ2-3; 8 positions match TRBD2. The source of this sequence is a man in his 70s with non-small cell lung cancer. CDR3 bases: TGTGCCACTAAGACTAGCGGCACAGATACGCAGTATTTT. Translation gives CATKTSGTDTQYF. The complete variable domain, with remaining parts taken from reference TRBV18 and TRBJ2-3, reads NAGVMQNPRHLVRRRGQEARLRCSPMKGHSHVYWYRQLPEEGLKFMVYLQKENIIDESGMPKERFSAEFPKEGPSILRIQQVVRGDSAAYFCATKTSGTDTQYFGPGTRLTVL.